The 21 T cell receptor beta chains below were found in one sample sequenced in a study of cytomegalovirus exposure and HLA in healthy donors. Primers: 60 Vbeta forward and 13 Jbeta reverse. Some clones are missing from TCRdb's copy, which holds only in-frame ones; the method was immunoSEQ multiplex PCR. The repertoire consists of 90,000 to 100,000 clones, with roughly 63% occurring once and the leading ten covering about 6%. Input material: PBMCs. The receptors come from a boy aged 5-17 years in good health and CMV-seropositive.

Details on this clone: At one boundary the junction diverges from the germline segment, which might be a read error. This sequence joins TRBV2 and TRBJ1-5; D gene unclear. This CDR3 region has 12 residues. Looked up from germline, CDR1 is SNHLY and CDR2 is FYNNEI. The CDR3 loop is CASSEAVEPQNF. In DNA, the CDR3 is TGTGCCAGCAGTGAAGCGGTGGAGCCCCAGAATTTT.

This clone appeared a few times. The rearrangement joins TRBV19 to TRBJ2-6; D is possibly TRBD1 (6 bases). There are 15 residues in the CDR3. CDR1 is LNHDA, CDR2 SQIVND, per germline (reference sequence). The germline V and J ends were trimmed by 6 bases and 4 bases, with 13 bases remaining between them. The CDR3 sequence is CASRNRAAGANVLTF. In nucleotides, the CDR3 is TGTGCCAGTAGGAACAGGGCAGCCGGGGCCAACGTCCTGACTTTC.

This clone has more than one count but fewer than ten. The CDR3 loop reads CASSYSVQRNQPQHF. For the CDR3, the DNA is TGTGCCAGCAGTTACTCGGTACAGCGCAATCAGCCCCAGCATTTT. V gene TRBV6-5 combines with J gene TRBJ1-5; D is ambiguous. The CDR3 covers 15 residues. Per the germline V gene, CDR1 is MNHEY and CDR2 is SVGAGI. Deletions cut 0 bases from V and 2 bases from J, with 8 bases between.

This chain uses TRBV29-1 with TRBJ2-7; TRBD1 matches at 12 bases. J gave up 0 bases and V 7 bases, and 10 bases lay outside the gene matches. This CDR3 is 16 amino acids long. CDR1 and CDR2 from the germline V gene are SQVTM and ANQGSEA. This chain's CDR3 is CSAHGTGGRGSYEQYF. CDR3 nucleotide sequence: TGCAGCGCTCACGGGACAGGGGGCCGGGGCTCCTACGAGCAGTACTTC.

Only a few counts were recorded for this clone. The chain employs TRBV19 and TRBJ1-2; D unclear. Germline V lookup: CDR1 LNHDA, CDR2 SQIVND (reference sequence). V lost 6 bases and J lost 0, with 8 bases in between. This CDR3 is 13 amino acids long. CDR3 bases: TGTGCCAGTAGCCCCGGTACTAACTATGGCTACACCTTC. This gives the protein CASSPGTNYGYTF.

This clone appeared once. The chain uses TRBV5-8 and TRBJ2-4; no reliable D call. CDR1 and CDR2 (germline): SGHTS, YDEGEE. V was trimmed by 4 bases and J by 0 bases, leaving 8 bases between them. This CDR3 is 14 amino acids long. The CDR3 sequence: CASSPLLAKNIQYF. CDR3 bases: TGTGCCAGCAGCCCTCTTCTAGCCAAAAACATTCAGTACTTC.

This clone was found a few times. V gene TRBV10-2 combines with J gene TRBJ2-1; D may be TRBD1 (6 bases). Germline V lookup: CDR1 WSHSY, CDR2 SAAADI. CDR3 length: 14 amino acids. V shed 6 bases and J shed 4 bases, with 13 bases lying between them. CDR3 residues: CASSLEGGYNEQFF. The CDR3 DNA follows: TGCGCCAGCAGCTTAGAAGGGGGATACAATGAGCAGTTCTTC.

Only a few counts were recorded for this clone. V and J are TRBV30 and TRBJ2-4; 9 nucleotides match TRBD1. V lost 0 bases to trimming and J lost 10 bases; unmatched junction nucleotides: 7. The CDR3 covers 14 residues. Germline CDR1 is GTSNPN and CDR2 is SVGIG (reference sequence). The CDR3 bases are TGTGCCTGGAGTGTAACACGACAGGGGGTGATTCAGTACTTC. It translates to CAWSVTRQGVIQYF.

The V call is TRBV5-6, the J call TRBJ2-1, with D possibly matching TRBD1 (5 bases). Germline V CDR1 and CDR2: SGHDT, YYEEEE. CDR3 length equals 15 residues. V shed 0 bases and J shed 0 bases, with 7 bases lying between them. CDR3 in amino acids: CASSLEQVSYNEQFF. Written as DNA, the CDR3 is TGTGCCAGCAGCTTGGAACAGGTCTCCTACAATGAGCAGTTCTTC.

CDR3: CASLASSSEQFF. The CDR3 DNA follows: TGTGCCAGCTTGGCCTCTAGCAGTGAGCAGTTCTTC. J is TRBJ2-1 and V is TRBV4-2; perhaps TRBD2 as D (5 bases). CDR1 and CDR2 (germline): LGHNA, YNFKEQ. Trimming pared 8 bases from V and 9 bases from J, leaving 14 bases between. This CDR3 comprises 12 residues.

The chain links TRBV5-6 to TRBJ2-7; D call uncertain. V was clipped by 4 bases and J by 2 bases, with 22 bases between them. The CDR3 is 17 amino acids. From germline, CDR1 is SGHDT and CDR2 YYEEEE. CDR3 in amino acids: CASSPNPSPGGTYEQYF. The CDR3 DNA follows: TGTGCCAGCAGCCCAAATCCGAGCCCCGGCGGCACCTACGAGCAGTACTTC.

CDR3 sequence (DNA): TGTGCCAGCAGTCAGTCCCGGGACAGGAGTAACAATGAGCAGTTCTTC. This gives the protein CASSQSRDRSNNEQFF. The genes are TRBV5-5 and TRBJ2-1, with 8 bases fitting TRBD1. The CDR3 runs to 16 residues. CDR1 and CDR2 (germline): SGHKS, YYEKEE (reference sequence). Trimming cost V 5 bases and J 5 bases; bases outside gene matches: 12.

The chain carries TRBV6-1 and TRBJ1-4, with D possibly TRBD1 on 6 matching bases. The CDR3 sequence is 14 residues long. Germline V gives CDR1 MNHNS, CDR2 SASEGT. Trimming stripped 6 bases from V and 5 bases from J, with 13 bases between. As DNA, the CDR3 is TGTGCCAGCAGGAATGACAGGATGAATGAAAAACTGTTTTTT. Its protein product is CASRNDRMNEKLFF.

This chain connects TRBV9 to TRBJ2-3, with 9 bases fitting TRBD2. The CDR3 contains 14 residues. Germline values: CDR1 SGDLS, CDR2 YYNGEE. The V gene end was trimmed by 7 bases and the J gene end by 1 base; junction bases not matched to a gene: 4. The CDR3 DNA reads TGTGCCAGCGGAAGGACTAGCGGCACAGATACGCAGTATTTT. Translation gives CASGRTSGTDTQYF.

This clone was recorded a few times. The chain uses TRBV6-5 and TRBJ1-1; D is unclear. The CDR3 has 13 residues. CDR1 is MNHEY, CDR2 SVGAGI, per germline. The V end was cut by 8 bases, the J end by 4 bases, with 14 bases between. The CDR3 DNA follows: TGTGCCAGCCGGACTCCCCCGGGCACTGAAGCTTTCTTT. Its translation: CASRTPPGTEAFF.

This clone was seen a handful of times. The rearrangement links TRBV4-1 to TRBJ1-2; no reliable D call. CDR1 is MGHRA and CDR2 is YSYEKL in the germline V gene. This CDR3 comprises 14 residues. Trimming pared 0 bases from V and 9 bases from J, leaving 14 bases between. The CDR3 region has the DNA TGCGCCAGCAGCCAAGATACAGTGTCCAGGAGCTACACCTTC. This encodes CASSQDTVSRSYTF.

Only one count was recorded for this clone. This chain uses TRBV29-1 with TRBJ2-2; 7 nucleotides align to TRBD1. CDR1 SQVTM and CDR2 ANQGSEA come from the germline V gene. The V segment lost 7 bases and the J segment 7 bases; nucleotides outside the gene matches: 15. The CDR3 totals 15 residues. The CDR3 sequence is CSAGGQRAIGGELFF. In DNA, the CDR3 is TGCAGCGCTGGGGGACAGAGGGCTATCGGCGGGGAGCTGTTTTTT.

The rearrangement joins TRBV6-5 to TRBJ1-6; the D gene is possibly TRBD1 (5 bases). This CDR3 has 16 amino acids. CDR1 is MNHEY and CDR2 is SVGAGI in the germline V gene. With 0 bases removed from V and 2 bases from J, the gap between germline ends came to 8 bases. CDR3 nucleotide sequence: TGTGCCAGCAGTTACTCGCAGGGCCCCTATAATTCACCCCTCCACTTT. Amino acids: CASSYSQGPYNSPLHF.

This clone was detected a few times. The gene calls are TRBV4-3 and TRBJ1-1; no definite D call. The germline V gene encodes CDR1 LGHNA and CDR2 YSLEER. Between the trimmed V and J ends, which lost 0 bases and 4 bases, there was a span of 9 bases. The CDR3 sequence is 14 residues long. This chain's CDR3 is CASSQDVPGTEAFF. CDR3 bases: TGCGCCAGCAGCCAAGATGTTCCGGGCACTGAAGCTTTCTTT.

The chain employs TRBV5-1 and TRBJ1-1, with D possibly being TRBD1 (6 bases). V dropped 4 bases and J dropped 1 base, with 11 bases sitting between them. CDR3 length equals 14 residues. Germline V lookup: CDR1 SGHRS, CDR2 YFSETQ. The CDR3 DNA is TGCGCCAGCAGCCTCGGACAGAAGAACACTGAAGCTTTCTTT. Its protein is CASSLGQKNTEAFF.

The rearrangement links TRBV28 to TRBJ1-2; TRBD1 aligns across 7 bases. The CDR3 contains 14 residues. Germline CDR1 and CDR2: MDHEN and SYDVKM. V shed 5 bases and J 7 bases; nucleotides not matched to a gene: 10. Written as DNA, the CDR3 is TGTGCCAGCAGTCCACACATAACAGGGGTTGGCTACACCTTC. Encoded protein: CASSPHITGVGYTF.